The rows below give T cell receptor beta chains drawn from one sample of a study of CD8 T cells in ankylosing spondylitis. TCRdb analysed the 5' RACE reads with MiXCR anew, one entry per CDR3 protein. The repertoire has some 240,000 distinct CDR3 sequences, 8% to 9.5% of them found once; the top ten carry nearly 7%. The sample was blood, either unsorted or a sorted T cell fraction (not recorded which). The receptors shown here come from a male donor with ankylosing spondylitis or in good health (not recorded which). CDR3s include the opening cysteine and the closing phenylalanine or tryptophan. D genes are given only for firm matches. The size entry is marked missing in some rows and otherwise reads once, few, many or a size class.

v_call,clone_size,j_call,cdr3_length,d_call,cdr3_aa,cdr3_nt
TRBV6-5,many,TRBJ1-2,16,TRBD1,CASSYTLRTGAGGYTF,TGTGCCAGCAGTTACACCCTGAGGACAGGGGCTGGGGGCTACACCTTC
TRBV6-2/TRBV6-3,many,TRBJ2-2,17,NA,CASSPRLGRGNTGELFF,TGTGCCAGCAGCCCCCGCCTAGGGCGGGGGAACACCGGGGAGCTGTTTTTT
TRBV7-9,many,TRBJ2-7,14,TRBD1,CASSSGTGWSEQYF,TGTGCCAGCAGCTCTGGGACAGGTTGGTCCGAGCAGTACTTC
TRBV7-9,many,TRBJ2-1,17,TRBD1,CASSTPSGTGSYNEQFF,TGTGCCAGCAGCACACCCTCCGGGACAGGGTCCTACAATGAGCAGTTCTTC
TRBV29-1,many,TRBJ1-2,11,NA,CSDMVGYGYTF,TGCAGCGACATGGTTGGCTATGGCTACACCTTC
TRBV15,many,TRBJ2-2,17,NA,CATSSGIGGLNTGELFF,TGTGCCACCAGCAGCGGAATCGGGGGATTGAACACCGGGGAGCTGTTTTTT
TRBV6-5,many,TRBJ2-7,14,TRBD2,CASSWTSQSYEQYF,TGTGCCAGCAGTTGGACTAGTCAATCCTACGAGCAGTACTTC
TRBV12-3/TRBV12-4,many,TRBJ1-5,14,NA,CASSLRQGDQPQHF,TGTGCCAGCAGTTTAAGGCAGGGTGATCAGCCCCAGCATTTT
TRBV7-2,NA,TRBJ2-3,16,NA,CASSLGTWLSTDTQYF,TGTGCCAGCAGCTTAGGGACCTGGCTTAGCACAGATACGCAGTATTTT
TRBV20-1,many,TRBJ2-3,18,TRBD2,CSASGVTSGGAGGDTQYF,TGCAGTGCTAGCGGGGTGACTAGCGGGGGGGCAGGAGGGGATACGCAGTATTTT
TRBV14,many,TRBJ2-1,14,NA,CASSQDKGVTGQFF,TGTGCCAGCAGCCAAGATAAAGGCGTAACAGGGCAGTTCTTC
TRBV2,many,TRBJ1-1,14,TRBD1,CASRQGPENTEAFF,TGTGCCAGCAGACAGGGGCCCGAGAACACTGAAGCTTTCTTT
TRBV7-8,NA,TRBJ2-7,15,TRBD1,CTSSFGTGPLYEQYF,TGTACCAGCAGCTTCGGGACAGGACCCCTTTACGAGCAGTACTTC
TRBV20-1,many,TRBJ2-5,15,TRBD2,CSASDRAGIQETQYF,TGCAGTGCTAGTGATCGAGCGGGAATCCAAGAGACCCAGTACTTC
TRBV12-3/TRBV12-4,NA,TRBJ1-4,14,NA,CASRPGGSREKLFF,TGTGCCAGCAGGCCCGGGGGGTCACGGGAAAAACTGTTTTTT
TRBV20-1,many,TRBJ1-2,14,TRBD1,CSASTGEANYGYTF,TGCAGTGCTAGTACAGGGGAAGCTAACTATGGCTACACCTTC
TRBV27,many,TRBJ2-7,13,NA,CASSPLAHHEQYF,TGTGCCAGCAGCCCTCTTGCACATCACGAGCAGTACTTC
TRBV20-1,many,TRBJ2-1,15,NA,CSALEPGSSYNEQFF,TGCAGTGCCCTAGAACCCGGAAGCTCCTACAATGAGCAGTTCTTC
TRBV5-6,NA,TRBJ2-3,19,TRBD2,CASSSPTAGELLSTDTQYF,TGTGCCAGCAGCTCGCCGACGGCGGGAGAACTCTTGAGCACAGATACGCAGTATTTT